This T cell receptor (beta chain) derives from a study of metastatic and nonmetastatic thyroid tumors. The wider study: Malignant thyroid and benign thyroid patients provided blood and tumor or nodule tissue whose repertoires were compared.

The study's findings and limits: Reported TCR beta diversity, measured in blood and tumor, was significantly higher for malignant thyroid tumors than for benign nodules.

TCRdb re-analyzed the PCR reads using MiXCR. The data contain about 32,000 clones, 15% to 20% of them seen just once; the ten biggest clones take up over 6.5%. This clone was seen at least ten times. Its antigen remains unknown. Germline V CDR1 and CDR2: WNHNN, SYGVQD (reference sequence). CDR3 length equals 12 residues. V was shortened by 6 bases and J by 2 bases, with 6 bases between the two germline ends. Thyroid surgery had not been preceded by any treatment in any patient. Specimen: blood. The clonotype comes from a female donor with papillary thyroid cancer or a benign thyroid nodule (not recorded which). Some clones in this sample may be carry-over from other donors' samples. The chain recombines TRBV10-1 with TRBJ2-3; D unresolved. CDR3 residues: CASSQNTDTQYF. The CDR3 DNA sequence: TGCGCCAGCAGCCAAAACACAGATACGCAGTATTTT.